A single sample gave rise to the 24 T cell receptor beta chains below, sequenced in a study of T cell responses to AZD1222 COVID-19 vaccine (dated by TCRdb to the early 2020s). The time point label corresponds to: baseline before first vaccination. Library generation was performed with the immunoSEQ multiplex PCR assay. TCRdb took over this immuneACCESS table, retaining in-frame rearrangements with V and J assigned. Such tables are incomplete; in checked studies, under half of the missing clones stem from an unresolved V gene, and the remainder is unexplained. Here the sample has 150,000 or so clones; 90% occur a single time. Jointly, the top ten make up around 1.5% of the sample. The specimen comprised peripheral blood, sampled on day 0 of AZD1222 vaccination. These receptors originate from an adult in good health.

The rearrangement joins TRBV5-1 to TRBJ1-2; 8 bases fit TRBD1. Losses at the gene ends were 4 bases for V and 4 bases for J; bases not matched to a gene: 9. Per germline, CDR1 SGHRS and CDR2 YFSETQ. The CDR3 runs to 15 residues. CDR3 sequence reads: CASSVPGQVGYGYTF. The CDR3 nucleotides are TGCGCCAGCAGCGTGCCGGGACAGGTCGGCTATGGCTACACCTTC.

This sequence joins TRBV15 and TRBJ1-5; 8 nucleotides line up with TRBD1. The CDR3 has 16 residues. CDR1 and CDR2 (germline): LNHNV, YYDKDF (reference sequence). V lost 1 base to trimming and J lost 5 bases; unmatched junction nucleotides: 7. CDR3 amino acids: CATSRVRTGLDQPQHF. CDR3 nucleotide sequence: TGTGCCACCAGCAGAGTGAGGACAGGGCTAGATCAGCCCCAGCATTTT.

The chain combines TRBV5-1 with TRBJ2-2; 7 bases are a match to TRBD1. V gave up 7 bases and J gave up 2 bases; unmatched junction bases: 8. The CDR3 loop spans 15 amino acids. CDR1 and CDR2 (germline): SGHRS, YFSETQ. This CDR3 is CASGPGTENTGELFF. CDR3 bases: TGCGCCAGCGGCCCCGGGACAGAAAACACCGGGGAGCTGTTTTTT.

The genes are TRBV10-2 and TRBJ2-1; no reliable D call. Trimming removed 3 bases from V and 8 bases from J, with 2 bases in between. The CDR3 consists of 10 residues. From germline, CDR1 is WSHSY and CDR2 SAAADI. CDR3 coding DNA: TGCGCCAGCAGTGACCATGAGCAGTTCTTC. It is translated as CASSDHEQFF.

The chain is built from TRBV19 and TRBJ1-5; D gene ambiguous. Germline V gives CDR1 LNHDA, CDR2 SQIVND (reference sequence). The CDR3 totals 13 residues. Deletions cut 1 base from V and 5 bases from J, with 6 bases between. The CDR3 DNA reads as TGTGCCAGTAGTATAGCGAGGGATCAGCCCCAGCATTTT. Encoded protein: CASSIARDQPQHF.

The sample holds one count of this clone. The junction departs from the called germline gene at one end, perhaps through a read error. This chain links TRBV15 with TRBJ1-6; no reliable D call. The CDR3 extends over 12 amino acids. The V gene's germline CDR1 is LNHNV and CDR2 YYDKDF (reference sequence). The CDR3 here is CATSRGGLMPYF. As DNA, the CDR3 is TGTGCCACCAGCAGGGGAGGCCTCATGCCCTACTTT.

The chain couples TRBV5-1 to TRBJ1-2; D is perhaps TRBD1 (5 bases). This CDR3 contains 13 residues. V was pared by 3 bases and J by 6 bases, with 12 bases between. Looked up from germline, CDR1 is SGHRS and CDR2 is YFSETQ. CDR3 sequence reads: CASSSRGSDGYTF. CDR3 nucleotides: TGCGCCAGCAGCTCCCGGGGGTCAGATGGCTACACCTTC.

The chain carries TRBV29-1 and TRBJ1-1; D call uncertain. CDR3 length: 11 amino acids. Germline values: CDR1 SQVTM, CDR2 ANQGSEA. V lost 4 bases and J lost 1, with 4 bases in between. The CDR3 loop reads CSVVPNTEAFF. Here the CDR3 DNA reads TGCAGCGTTGTACCGAACACTGAAGCTTTCTTT.

The chain joins TRBV19 to TRBJ1-2; no definite D call. Deletions cut 5 bases from V and 5 bases from J, with 18 bases between. CDR1 is LNHDA, CDR2 SQIVND, per germline (reference sequence). CDR3 length: 15 residues. CDR3 protein: CASSLKPNDFYGYTF. CDR3 nucleotide sequence: TGTGCCAGTAGTCTCAAACCCAACGACTTTTATGGCTACACCTTC.

J is TRBJ2-3 and V is TRBV11-3, with D perhaps matching TRBD2 (6 bases). The germline V gene has CDR1 SGHNT and CDR2 YENEEA. There are 15 residues in the CDR3. Trimming stripped 3 bases from V and 4 bases from J, with 14 bases between. CDR3: CASSLMAGRPDTQYF. DNA of the CDR3: TGTGCCAGCAGCTTGATGGCAGGGAGGCCAGATACGCAGTATTTT.

The chain carries TRBV5-1 and TRBJ2-7; 7 bases match TRBD2. The V gene's germline CDR1 is SGHRS and CDR2 YFSETQ. The junction had 8 bases not matched to a gene; V was cut back by 3 bases and J by 2 bases. This CDR3 is 15 amino acids long. The CDR3 protein is CASSSLGTTTYEQYF. DNA for the CDR3: TGCGCCAGCAGCTCCCTCGGGACTACGACCTACGAGCAGTACTTC.

This chain links TRBV7-6 with TRBJ2-5; no reliable D call. The V gene's germline CDR1 is SGHVS and CDR2 FNYEAQ. Trimming shortened V by 3 bases and J by 1 base, and 15 bases separated the two germline ends. The CDR3 extends over 16 amino acids. CDR3 in DNA: TGTGCCAGCAGCTTTAGCCCCAACAGAGGCCAAGAGACCCAGTACTTC. Residues: CASSFSPNRGQETQYF. The full variable domain, in which reference TRBV7-6 and TRBJ2-5 provide the parts outside the CDR3, is GAGVSQSPRYKVTKRGQDVALRCDPISGHVSLYWYRQALGQGPEFLTYFNYEAQQDKSGLPNDRFSAERPEGSISTLTIQRTEQRDSAMYRCASSFSPNRGQETQYFGPGTRLLVL.

This chain links TRBV7-2 with TRBJ1-6, with 7 bases fitting TRBD1. The CDR3 is 15 amino acids. The junction had 9 bases not matched to a gene; V was cut back by 1 base and J by 12 bases. Germline values: CDR1 SGHTA, CDR2 FQGNSA. The CDR3 nucleotides read TGTGCCAGCAGCTTAGGATCCCGGCACAGGGGACCCCTCCACTTT. It is translated as CASSLGSRHRGPLHF.

This clone occurred once. The chain uses TRBV3-1 (or the pseudogene TRBV3-2) and TRBJ1-3; D is ambiguous. This CDR3 has 14 residues. The V and J ends lost 4 bases and 0 bases respectively, with 7 bases between them. CDR1 is LGHDT and CDR2 is YNNKEL in the germline V gene (reference sequence). CDR3 amino acids: CASSPVGSGNTIYF. CDR3 nucleotides: TGTGCCAGCAGCCCTGTGGGCTCTGGAAACACCATATATTTT.

This clone was seen more than once but under ten times. The chain recombines TRBV11-3 with TRBJ1-1; D is undetermined. Between the trimmed V and J ends, which lost 1 base and 2 bases, there was a span of 11 bases. The CDR3 has 15 residues. Germline-derived CDR1 and CDR2 are SGHNT and YENEEA. The CDR3 DNA sequence: TGTGCCAGCAGCTTAGGGGGTAACACCAACACTGAAGCTTTCTTT. Protein: CASSLGGNTNTEAFF.

V and J are TRBV28 and TRBJ1-5, with no clear D. The ends were cut back, 3 bases at V and 0 bases at J, with 9 bases in the middle. Germline V gene sequence: CDR1 MDHEN, CDR2 SYDVKM. The CDR3 runs 15 residues. The CDR3 DNA sequence: TGTGCCAGCAGTTTGGGCACTACTAGCAATCAGCCCCAGCATTTT. Its translation: CASSLGTTSNQPQHF.

This rearrangement joins TRBV27 to TRBJ2-1; 8 bases match TRBD2. The CDR3 is 16 residues long. CDR1 and CDR2 from the germline V gene are MNHEY and SMNVEV (reference sequence). Losses at the gene ends were 7 bases for V and 4 bases for J; bases not matched to a gene: 12. DNA of the CDR3: TGTGCCAGCACTTTTGATCCTAGCGGGCTATACAATGAGCAGTTCTTC. Protein product: CASTFDPSGLYNEQFF.

The V call is TRBV12-3 or TRBV12-4, the J call TRBJ2-7; no clear D. This CDR3 is 11 amino acids long. V dropped 4 bases and J dropped 0 bases, with 1 base sitting between them. CDR3: CASSYSYEQYF. In DNA, the CDR3 is TGTGCCAGCAGTTACTCCTACGAGCAGTACTTC.

In its sample, this clone was seen once. The genes are TRBV6-5 and TRBJ1-5, with 10 bases lining up with TRBD1. Germline V lookup: CDR1 MNHEY, CDR2 SVGAGI. Unmatched junction bases numbered 8, after V lost 6 bases and J lost 9 bases. The CDR3 has 14 residues. The CDR3 loop is CASSPTGGRVPQHF. CDR3 nucleotide sequence: TGTGCCAGCAGCCCGACAGGGGGCAGGGTGCCCCAGCATTTT.

The chain couples TRBV18 to TRBJ1-1; maybe TRBD1 (6 bases). The germline V and J ends were trimmed by 0 bases and 3 bases, with 11 bases remaining between them. The germline V gene encodes CDR1 KGHSH and CDR2 LQKENI. This CDR3 region has 15 residues. This CDR3 reads CASSPPGGKDTEAFF. Written as DNA, the CDR3 is TGTGCCAGCTCACCACCAGGGGGAAAGGACACTGAAGCTTTCTTT.

A note on this clone: The same CDR3 is also encoded by other DNA sequences in this sample. V usage is TRBV30 and J usage is TRBJ1-5; D unclear. Germline values: CDR1 GTSNPN, CDR2 SVGIG (reference sequence). CDR3 size: 13 residues. Trimming removed 0 bases from V and 4 bases from J, with 7 bases in between. CDR3 amino acids: CAWSVGGNQPQHF. CDR3 DNA: TGTGCCTGGAGTGTTGGAGGAAATCAGCCCCAGCATTTT.

The chain couples TRBV5-1 to TRBJ1-1; D unresolved. V lost 2 bases, J lost 8 bases, and 7 bases lay in between. The CDR3 totals 11 residues. CDR1 SGHRS and CDR2 YFSETQ come from the germline V gene. CDR3 nucleotide sequence: TGCGCCAGCAGCTTAGAAGGGGAAGCTTTCTTT. It specifies CASSLEGEAFF.

The chain is built from TRBV4-1 and TRBJ1-1; no clear D. V was shortened by 2 bases and J by 1 base, with 5 bases between the two germline ends. CDR1 and CDR2 from the germline V gene are MGHRA and YSYEKL. CDR3 size: 13 residues. CDR3 amino acids: CASSQRWNTEAFF. CDR3 coding DNA: TGCGCCAGCAGCCAAAGGTGGAACACTGAAGCTTTCTTT.

This chain joins TRBV6-2 or TRBV6-3 and TRBJ2-2, with 9 bases matching TRBD1. The J segment lost 6 bases and the V segment lost 2 bases, leaving 13 bases of the junction unmatched. Germline V CDR1 and CDR2: MNHEY, SVGEGT. CDR3 size: 18 residues. CDR3 DNA: TGTGCCAGCAGTTACCCCCCGACAGGGGGAGCAGACTCCGGGGAGCTGTTTTTT. It translates to CASSYPPTGGADSGELFF.